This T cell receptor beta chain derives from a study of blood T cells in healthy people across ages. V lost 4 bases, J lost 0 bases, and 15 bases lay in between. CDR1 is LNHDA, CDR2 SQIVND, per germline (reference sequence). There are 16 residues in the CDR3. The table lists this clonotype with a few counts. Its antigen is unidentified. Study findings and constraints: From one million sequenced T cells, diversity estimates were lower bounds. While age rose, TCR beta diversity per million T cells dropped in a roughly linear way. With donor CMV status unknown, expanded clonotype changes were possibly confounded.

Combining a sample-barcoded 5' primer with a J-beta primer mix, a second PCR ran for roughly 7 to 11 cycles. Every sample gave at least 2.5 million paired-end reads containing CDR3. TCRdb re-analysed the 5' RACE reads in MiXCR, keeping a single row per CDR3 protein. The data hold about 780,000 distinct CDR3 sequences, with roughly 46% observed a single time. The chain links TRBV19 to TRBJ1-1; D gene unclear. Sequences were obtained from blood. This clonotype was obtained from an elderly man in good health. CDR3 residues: CASSTTFPFMNTEAFF. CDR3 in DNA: TGTGCCAGTAGTACCACTTTCCCGTTCATGAACACTGAAGCTTTCTTT.